One and the same sample provided the 22 T cell receptor beta chains below, sequenced in a study of blood T cell repertoires in COVID-19. Profiled with immunoSEQ multiplex PCR; TCRdb holds only in-frame clones, not every one. The sample shows approximately 71,000 clones, less than 80% of them seen only once. Sequencing was done on a sample of peripheral blood. All receptors come from a man between 60 and 75 years old with active or convalescent COVID-19.

The chain links TRBV2 to TRBJ1-6, with 7 bases identical to TRBD1. Germline assignment: CDR1 SNHLY and CDR2 FYNNEI. The CDR3 length is 13 residues. V was clipped by 11 bases and J by 9 bases; unmatched bases: 10. Here the CDR3 reads CAGSPQGSSPLHF. Written as DNA, the CDR3 is TGTGCCGGGTCACCACAGGGGAGTTCACCCCTCCACTTT.

The chain links TRBV6-1 to TRBJ2-7, with TRBD2 matching over 8 bases. Trimming removed 0 bases from V and 0 bases from J; junction bases left unmatched: 1. Germline V gene lookup returns CDR1 MNHNS and CDR2 SASEGT. The length of the CDR3 is 15 residues. DNA of the CDR3: TGTGCCAGCAGTGAAGCCGGGACTAGCTCCTACGAGCAGTACTTC. Amino acid sequence: CASSEAGTSSYEQYF.

This clone was picked up a small number of times. V gene TRBV10-3 combines with J gene TRBJ1-5; D remains unclear. V was cut by 2 bases and J by 4 bases, with 6 bases left in between. The germline V gene has CDR1 ENHRY and CDR2 SYGVKD. The CDR3 sequence is 13 residues long. CDR3 DNA sequence: TGTGCCATCAGTGAGACACAGAATCAGCCCCAGCATTTT. The encoded protein is CAISETQNQPQHF.

There are a few counts of this clone. The CDR3 spells CAISGSSYNSPLHF. In nucleotides, the CDR3 is TGTGCCATCAGTGGGAGCTCCTATAATTCACCCCTCCACTTT. The V and J genes are TRBV10-3 and TRBJ1-6; D remains ambiguous. Trimming removed 4 bases from V and 0 bases from J, with 4 bases in between. The germline gives CDR1 ENHRY, CDR2 SYGVKD. The CDR3 is 14 residues long.

The chain uses TRBV18 and TRBJ1-4; D gene unclear. The ends were cut back, 1 base at V and 5 bases at J, with 11 bases in the middle. From germline, CDR1 is KGHSH and CDR2 LQKENI. There are 15 residues in the CDR3. CDR3 bases: TGTGCCAGCTCACCACGAGCGGGCGCAAATGAAAAACTGTTTTTT. It yields the protein CASSPRAGANEKLFF.

The CDR3 reads CASSPQYSPNTEAFF. The CDR3 bases are TGTGCCAGCAGTCCTCAGTACAGCCCGAACACTGAAGCTTTCTTT. The rearrangement uses TRBV27 and TRBJ1-1, with D unclear. The CDR3 extends over 15 amino acids. The V gene lost 5 bases and the J gene lost 1 base, with 14 bases spanning the gap. Germline CDR1 MNHEY, CDR2 SMNVEV (reference sequence).

The J gene is TRBJ1-1, the V gene TRBV4-2, with D unresolved. The length of the CDR3 is 15 residues. Germline V gene data show CDR1 as LGHNA and CDR2 as YNFKEQ. The V gene lost 0 bases and the J gene lost 5 bases, with 13 bases spanning the gap. The CDR3 region has the DNA TGTGCCAGCAGCCAAGAGCGGTATAGCGTGACTGAAGCTTTCTTT. Residues: CASSQERYSVTEAFF.

This chain links TRBV7-8 with TRBJ2-7; D is ambiguous. The CDR3 is 16 residues long. V was pared by 0 bases and J by 1 base, with 13 bases between. From germline, CDR1 is SGHVS and CDR2 FQNEAQ. CDR3 region: CASSLASLRSSYEQYF. DNA of the CDR3: TGTGCCAGCAGCTTAGCGTCCCTACGTTCTTCCTACGAGCAGTACTTC.

This chain links TRBV7-9 with TRBJ2-1, with TRBD2 identical over 14 bases. Germline-derived CDR1 and CDR2 are SEHNR and FQNEAQ (reference sequence). J lost 6 bases, V lost 4 bases, and 5 bases had no gene match. CDR3 size: 16 residues. As DNA, the CDR3 is TGTGCCAGCAGCTCCAGACTAGCGGGGGGGAGCAATGAGCAGTTCTTC. Protein: CASSSRLAGGSNEQFF.

This chain uses TRBV4-2 with TRBJ1-2, with 7 bases identical to TRBD1. This CDR3 has 15 amino acids. CDR1 and CDR2 from the germline V gene are LGHNA and YNFKEQ. Unmatched junction bases numbered 3, after V lost 0 bases and J lost 2 bases. The DNA of the CDR3 is TGTGCCAGCAGCCAAGAGTGGGGACAGAACTATGGCTACACCTTC. Protein product: CASSQEWGQNYGYTF.

This chain joins TRBV5-1 and TRBJ1-1, with D perhaps TRBD1 (6 bases). The CDR3 runs 12 residues. Germline V gene lookup returns CDR1 SGHRS and CDR2 YFSETQ. V was clipped by 5 bases and J by 8 bases, with 13 bases between them. CDR3 sequence (DNA): TGCGCCAGCAGTCGGGACACGGGAGAAGCTTTCTTT. This gives the protein CASSRDTGEAFF.

The CDR3 here is CASSTTGGTHNVLTF. The DNA for the CDR3 is TGTGCCAGCAGCACGACAGGGGGGACTCACAACGTCCTGACTTTC. The chain recombines TRBV28 with TRBJ2-6; 9 bases line up with TRBD1. This CDR3 region has 15 residues. Germline V gives CDR1 MDHEN, CDR2 SYDVKM. Losses at the gene ends were 6 bases for V and 9 bases for J; bases not matched to a gene: 9.

This clone was seen only once. This chain connects TRBV15 to TRBJ2-1; D is possibly TRBD1 (5 bases). Germline V CDR1 and CDR2: LNHNV, YYDKDF (reference sequence). The CDR3 loop spans 17 amino acids. Trimming took 0 bases from V and 1 from J, leaving 13 bases between them. This CDR3 is CATSRDSIGASYNEQFF. The DNA of the CDR3 is TGTGCCACCAGCAGAGATTCAATAGGGGCGTCCTACAATGAGCAGTTCTTC.

The chain joins TRBV5-4 to TRBJ2-7; D uncertain. CDR1 is SGHNT and CDR2 is YYREEE in the germline V gene (reference sequence). V lost 7 bases and J lost 1, with 6 bases in between. The CDR3 extends over 11 amino acids. This CDR3 reads CASRDSYEQYF. As DNA, the CDR3 is TGTGCCAGCCGAGATTCCTACGAGCAGTACTTC.

The V and J genes are TRBV13 and TRBJ2-7; weak D call: TRBD1 (6 bases). Germline CDR1 is PRHDT and CDR2 is FYEKMQ (reference sequence). The V and J ends lost 4 bases and 0 bases respectively, with 13 bases between them. This CDR3 is built from 15 residues. Here the CDR3 reads CASSSRRDNSYEQYF. CDR3 nucleotide sequence: TGTGCCAGCAGCTCCCGCCGGGACAACTCCTACGAGCAGTACTTC.

The J gene is TRBJ2-5, the V gene TRBV5-6, with D possibly TRBD1 on 5 matching bases. This CDR3 has 17 amino acids. Trimming took off 5 bases at V and 3 bases at J, with 23 bases between the two ends. The germline V gene has CDR1 SGHDT and CDR2 YYEEEE. CDR3 amino acids: CASRGQPMRGYKETQYF. The CDR3 nucleotides read TGTGCCAGCAGGGGGCAGCCTATGCGCGGATATAAAGAGACCCAGTACTTC. Combining the CDR3 with reference TRBV5-6 and TRBJ2-5 gives the whole variable domain DAGVTQSPTHLIKTRGQQVTLRCSPKSGHDTVSWYQQALGQGPQFIFQYYEEEERQRGNFPDRFSGHQFPNYSSELNVNALLLGDSALYLCASRGQPMRGYKETQYFGPGTRLLVL.

The V gene is TRBV11-2, the J gene TRBJ2-3, with unresolved D. Germline V lookup: CDR1 SGHAT, CDR2 FQNNGV. V dropped 5 bases and J dropped 0 bases, with 15 bases sitting between them. The CDR3 is 16 amino acids. The CDR3 coding sequence is TGTGCCAGCAGCCAAAGACAAACCTTTAGCACAGATACGCAGTATTTT. This encodes CASSQRQTFSTDTQYF. Variable domain in full (rest from reference TRBV11-2 and TRBJ2-3): EAGVAQSPRYKIIEKRQSVAFWCNPISGHATLYWYQQILGQGPKLLIQFQNNGVVDDSQLPKDRFSAERLKGVDSTLKIQPAKLEDSAVYLCASSQRQTFSTDTQYFGPGTRLTVL.

In its sample, this clone was seen a few times. The chain carries TRBV19 and TRBJ2-7, with D perhaps matching TRBD2 (6 bases). Germline-derived CDR1 and CDR2 are LNHDA and SQIVND (reference sequence). V was cut by 4 bases and J by 3 bases, with 13 bases left in between. The CDR3 spans 14 residues. This CDR3 reads CASSTGLGGYEQYF. CDR3 DNA: TGTGCCAGTAGTACCGGGCTGGGGGGCTACGAGCAGTACTTC.

The rearrangement joins TRBV28 to TRBJ2-3; tentatively, D is TRBD2 (5 bases). V was clipped by 6 bases and J by 0 bases, with 16 bases between them. Germline CDR1 MDHEN, CDR2 SYDVKM. The CDR3 spans 16 residues. The DNA of the CDR3 is TGTGCCAGCAGCCAAACAACCGGGGTTAGCACAGATACGCAGTATTTT. The encoded protein is CASSQTTGVSTDTQYF.

The chain uses TRBV9 and TRBJ2-2; 9 bases fit TRBD2. Germline trimming cut 4 bases from V and 4 bases from J; bases unmatched to any gene: 11. This CDR3 is built from 17 residues. Germline CDR1 SGDLS, CDR2 YYNGEE. CDR3 DNA: TGTGCCAGCAGCCGGGGGAGCGGGGGGCCTTTCACCGGGGAGCTGTTTTTT. Protein sequence: CASSRGSGGPFTGELFF. Combining the CDR3 with reference TRBV9 and TRBJ2-2 gives the whole variable domain DSGVTQTPKHLITATGQRVTLRCSPRSGDLSVYWYQQSLDQGLQFLIQYYNGEERAKGNILERFSAQQFPDLHSELNLSSLELGDSALYFCASSRGSGGPFTGELFFGEGSRLTVL.

V and J are TRBV5-1 and TRBJ2-7; TRBD1 agrees at 7 bases. CDR3 size: 14 residues. From germline, CDR1 is SGHRS and CDR2 YFSETQ. V trimming: 9 bases; J trimming: 0 bases; junction bases outside the gene matches: 9. CDR3 nucleotides: TGCGCCACCCGGACAGGTTATAACTCCTACGAGCAGTACTTC. It specifies CATRTGYNSYEQYF.

Only a few counts were recorded for this clone. V usage is TRBV4-3 and J usage is TRBJ2-1, with TRBD2 matching over 14 bases. CDR1 is LGHNA, CDR2 YSLEER, per germline. The CDR3 has 19 residues. With 0 bases clipped from V and 2 bases from J, the junction kept 6 bases outside the gene matches. The CDR3 is CASSQDETSGGVAYNEQFF. In DNA, the CDR3 is TGCGCCAGCAGCCAAGATGAGACTAGCGGGGGGGTCGCCTACAATGAGCAGTTCTTC.